The next 15 T cell receptor beta chains were all read from a single sample in a study of T-cell reconstitution after alpha-beta-depleted transplantation in children. TCRbeta library construction was performed incorporating unique molecular identifiers. TCRdb itself ran the PCR reads through MiXCR, one entry per CDR3 protein. The data hold approximately 430,000 distinct CDR3 sequences, with about 16% observed a single time. The source was PBMCs, mostly from graft donor cells, collected 360 days after TCRalphabeta/CD19-depleted stem cell transplant. The receptors were gathered from a boy younger than two who had a stem cell transplant for Wiskott-Aldrich syndrome, so the T cells may come from the graft donor.

This clonotype occurred a few times. This sequence joins TRBV3-1 and TRBJ1-1, with TRBD1 identical over 8 bases. Germline V gives CDR1 LGHDT, CDR2 YNNKEL (reference sequence). Trimming at V came to 0 bases and at J to 7 bases, leaving 7 bases not matched to a gene. This CDR3 is built from 15 residues. The CDR3 bases are TGTGCCAGCAGCCAAGATTCAACAGGGGGGCGTGAAGCTTTCTTT. Its translation: CASSQDSTGGREAFF.

This clonotype appeared a few times. Here the CDR3 reads CASSLVLPYNEQFF. The CDR3 nucleotides are TGCGCCAGCAGCTTGGTTCTTCCCTACAATGAGCAGTTCTTC. V gene TRBV5-1 combines with J gene TRBJ2-1; D uncertain. Per germline, CDR1 SGHRS and CDR2 YFSETQ. Trimming pared 0 bases from V and 2 bases from J, leaving 6 bases between. The CDR3 extends over 14 amino acids.

V and J are TRBV19 and TRBJ2-6; a possible D gene is TRBD1 (6 bases). The CDR3 length is 18 residues. Looked up from germline, CDR1 is LNHDA and CDR2 is SQIVND (reference sequence). Trimming cost V 0 bases and J 0 bases, with 12 bases left between them. Here the CDR3 DNA reads TGTGCCAGTAGTATAGAAGGGCAGGGGAGCTCTGGGGCCAACGTCCTGACTTTC. Residues: CASSIEGQGSSGANVLTF.

This clonotype turned up a few times. The chain combines TRBV15 with TRBJ2-7; weak D call: TRBD2 (5 bases). The CDR3 spans 14 residues. Between the trimmed V and J ends, which lost 5 bases and 4 bases, there was a span of 15 bases. Germline CDR1 and CDR2: LNHNV and YYDKDF (reference sequence). The CDR3 DNA reads TGTGCCACCAGCCGGGATGGACTCCCTTACGAGCAGTACTTC. Protein product: CATSRDGLPYEQYF. Complete variable domain (other parts from reference TRBV15 and TRBJ2-7): DAMVIQNPRYQVTQFGKPVTLSCSQTLNHNVMYWYQQKSSQAPKLLFHYYDKDFNNEADTPDNFQSRRPNTSFCFLDIRSPGLGDTAMYLCATSRDGLPYEQYFGPGTRLTVT.

The chain links TRBV5-1 to TRBJ2-2; D remains unclear. With 0 bases removed from V and 5 bases from J, the gap between germline ends came to 8 bases. The CDR3 runs to 14 residues. CDR1 SGHRS and CDR2 YFSETQ come from the germline V gene. The CDR3 spells CASSLVGITGELFF. The CDR3 DNA reads TGCGCCAGCAGCTTGGTGGGGATTACCGGGGAGCTGTTTTTT. The full variable domain, in which reference TRBV5-1 and TRBJ2-2 provide the parts outside the CDR3, is KAGVTQTPRYLIKTRGQQVTLSCSPISGHRSVSWYQQTPGQGLQFLFEYFSETQRNKGNFPGRFSGRQFSNSRSEMNVSTLELGDSALYLCASSLVGITGELFFGEGSRLTVL.

The sample holds a few counts of this clonotype. The rearrangement links TRBV7-9 to TRBJ2-1; 8 nucleotides line up with TRBD1. CDR1 is SEHNR and CDR2 is FQNEAQ in the germline V gene (reference sequence). CDR3 length: 15 residues. V was clipped by 3 bases and J by 7 bases; unmatched bases: 8. The CDR3 nucleotides read TGTGCCAGCAGCTTGGGCAGGGGGCGCTGGAATGAGCAGTTCTTC. It specifies CASSLGRGRWNEQFF.

The rearrangement uses TRBV29-1 and TRBJ2-5, with no clear D. The length of the CDR3 is 15 residues. Germline V CDR1 and CDR2: SQVTM, ANQGSEA. V lost 6 bases and J lost 2, with 19 bases in between. The CDR3 loop is CSVDLGLYPQETQYF. Written as DNA, the CDR3 is TGCAGCGTGGACCTTGGCCTGTACCCTCAAGAGACCCAGTACTTC.

This clonotype was observed a few times. DNA for the CDR3: TGTGCCAGCAGCCCCGCAGGGATTCTGATCTCTGGGGCCAACGTCCTGACTTTC. Its translation is CASSPAGILISGANVLTF. The rearrangement links TRBV12-3 or TRBV12-4 to TRBJ2-6; D might be TRBD1 (5 bases). The CDR3 has 18 residues. V dropped 6 bases and J dropped 0 bases, with 18 bases sitting between them.

V and J are TRBV20-1 and TRBJ2-2, with TRBD2 as a possible D gene (6 bases). V was cut by 6 bases and J by 2 bases, with 10 bases left in between. Per the germline V gene, CDR1 is DFQATT and CDR2 is SNEGSKA (reference sequence). The CDR3 is 13 amino acids. CDR3 nucleotide sequence: TGCAGTGCCCAGGGACTTAACACCGGGGAGCTGTTTTTT. It yields the protein CSAQGLNTGELFF.

The chain uses TRBV5-6 and TRBJ1-1, with 8 bases lining up with TRBD1. Germline V gene data show CDR1 as SGHDT and CDR2 as YYEEEE. This CDR3 has 15 amino acids. Germline trimming cut 4 bases from V and 5 bases from J; bases unmatched to any gene: 10. Written as DNA, the CDR3 is TGTGCCAGCAGCACTGTCGGACAGGGAGGGACTGAAGCTTTCTTT. Translated: CASSTVGQGGTEAFF.

The chain employs TRBV7-9 and TRBJ2-3; D unclear. Trimming shortened V by 3 bases and J by 0 bases, and 7 bases separated the two germline ends. The germline gives CDR1 SEHNR, CDR2 FQNEAQ (reference sequence). The CDR3 consists of 14 residues. CDR3 protein: CASSFATSTDTQYF. The CDR3 nucleotides are TGTGCCAGCAGCTTCGCTACCAGCACAGATACGCAGTATTTT. Full variable domain (outside the CDR3, taken from reference TRBV7-9 and TRBJ2-3): DTGVSQNPRHKITKRGQNVTFRCDPISEHNRLYWYRQTLGQGPEFLTYFQNEAQLEKSRLLSDRFSAERPKGSFSTLEIQRTEQGDSAMYLCASSFATSTDTQYFGPGTRLTVL.

This clonotype occurred many times. The chain is built from TRBV10-3 and TRBJ2-1; D possibly corresponds to TRBD2 (6 bases). CDR3 size: 15 residues. The germline V gene encodes CDR1 ENHRY and CDR2 SYGVKD. V gave up 3 bases and J gave up 8 bases, with 17 bases separating them. The CDR3 DNA reads as TGTGCCATCAGTGAAGTTTTTGTTTCGGGGGATGAGCAGTTCTTC. It encodes CAISEVFVSGDEQFF.

V is TRBV11-2 and J is TRBJ1-1, with D possibly being TRBD1 (5 bases). Germline V gene data show CDR1 as SGHAT and CDR2 as FQNNGV. This CDR3 is 17 amino acids long. The V and J ends lost 5 bases and 1 base respectively, with 20 bases between them. The DNA for the CDR3 is TGTGCCAGCAGCCCTCAGGGACTCAAAAAGGGGAACACTGAAGCTTTCTTT. It translates to CASSPQGLKKGNTEAFF.

A note on this clonotype: At one end, the junction sequence differs from germline, possibly due to a read error. V usage is TRBV20-1 and J usage is TRBJ2-2, with D hard to call. The CDR3 totals 13 residues. In germline, CDR1 is DFQATT, CDR2 SNEGSKA (reference sequence). CDR3 protein: CSARGRQTGELFF. The CDR3 bases are TGCAGTGCCAGAGGCAGGCAGACCGGGGAGCTGTTTTTT.

This chain uses TRBV15 with TRBJ2-1; the D gene is possibly TRBD1 (6 bases). In germline, CDR1 is LNHNV, CDR2 YYDKDF (reference sequence). The CDR3 runs 15 residues. The V gene lost 9 bases and the J gene lost 1 base, with 16 bases spanning the gap. This chain's CDR3 is CATRTGLGSYNEQFF. CDR3 bases: TGTGCCACTCGTACAGGGTTAGGGTCCTACAATGAGCAGTTCTTC.